The rows below give T cell receptor beta chains drawn from one sample of a study of T cell responses to AZD1222 COVID-19 vaccine. Method: immunoSEQ multiplex PCR; TCRdb's copy keeps in-frame clones and lacks some. The sample contains about 100,000 clones, 88% of which appear only once. Sample: peripheral blood, taken on day 0 of AZD1222 vaccination. The receptors were sampled from an adult in good health. The CDR3 runs from the conserved cysteine through the conserved F or W. A D gene is named only where the DNA matches it firmly. Expanded clones are given a class, and other clones once, few, many or no size at all.

d_call: TRBD1
v_call: TRBV4-3
cdr3_length: 14
clone_size: .
j_call: TRBJ1-1
cdr3_aa: CASSQERGLGTAFF
cdr3_nt: TGCGCCAGCAGCCAAGAGAGGGGGCTGGGTACAGCTTTCTTT

d_call: .
v_call: TRBV18
cdr3_length: 16
clone_size: .
j_call: TRBJ1-3
cdr3_aa: CASSPSDPSSGNTIYF
cdr3_nt: TGTGCCAGCTCACCTTCGGACCCCAGCTCTGGAAACACCATATATTTT

d_call: TRBD1
v_call: TRBV12-5
cdr3_length: 14
clone_size: .
j_call: TRBJ2-3
cdr3_aa: CASGRDRATDTQYF
cdr3_nt: TGTGCTAGTGGTCGGGACAGGGCAACAGATACGCAGTATTTT

d_call: .
v_call: TRBV7-5
cdr3_length: 11
clone_size: .
j_call: TRBJ1-5
cdr3_aa: CARSNNQPQHF
cdr3_nt: TGTGCCAGAAGCAATAATCAGCCCCAGCATTTT

d_call: .
v_call: TRBV7-2
cdr3_length: 14
clone_size: .
j_call: TRBJ2-3
cdr3_aa: CASSPQRHTDTQYF
cdr3_nt: TGTGCCAGCAGCCCCCAGCGGCACACAGATACGCAGTATTTT

d_call: .
v_call: TRBV27
cdr3_length: 16
clone_size: .
j_call: TRBJ2-5
cdr3_aa: CASSLWAGGAEETQYF
cdr3_nt: TGTGCCAGCAGTTTATGGGCCGGGGGCGCGGAAGAGACCCAGTACTTC

d_call: .
v_call: TRBV7-9
cdr3_length: 17
clone_size: .
j_call: TRBJ1-2
cdr3_aa: CASSLEGLGRSLGGYTF
cdr3_nt: TGTGCCAGCAGCTTAGAAGGTCTGGGAAGGTCCCTCGGGGGCTACACCTTC

d_call: TRBD1
v_call: TRBV28
cdr3_length: 14
clone_size: .
j_call: TRBJ1-1
cdr3_aa: CASSSLGTGVEAFF
cdr3_nt: TGTGCCAGCAGTTCCCTAGGGACAGGGGTGGAAGCTTTCTTT

d_call: .
v_call: TRBV4-1
cdr3_length: 18
clone_size: .
j_call: TRBJ1-3
cdr3_aa: CASSQNPTRRSSGNTIYF
cdr3_nt: TGCGCCAGCAGCCAAAACCCTACCAGACGGAGCTCTGGAAACACCATATATTTT

d_call: .
v_call: TRBV4-1
cdr3_length: 15
clone_size: .
j_call: TRBJ1-4
cdr3_aa: CASSQRQAVMEKLFF
cdr3_nt: TGCGCCAGCAGCCAGCGACAGGCGGTAATGGAAAAACTGTTTTTT

d_call: .
v_call: TRBV3-1/TRBV3-2
cdr3_length: 13
clone_size: .
j_call: TRBJ1-4
cdr3_aa: CASSQAVEGKLFF
cdr3_nt: TGTGCCAGCAGCCAAGCAGTGGAGGGAAAACTGTTTTTT

d_call: .
v_call: TRBV15
cdr3_length: 13
clone_size: .
j_call: TRBJ1-4
cdr3_aa: CATSRGGVDKLFF
cdr3_nt: TGTGCCACCAGCAGAGGGGGGGTGGATAAACTGTTTTTT

d_call: TRBD1
v_call: TRBV28
cdr3_length: 17
clone_size: .
j_call: TRBJ1-1
cdr3_aa: CASLSRSGQGADMEAFF
cdr3_nt: TGTGCCAGCCTGAGCCGGTCGGGCCAGGGGGCGGATATGGAAGCTTTCTTT

d_call: TRBD2
v_call: TRBV11-2
cdr3_length: 16
clone_size: .
j_call: TRBJ2-1
cdr3_aa: CASSSEPGGGNNEQFF
cdr3_nt: TGTGCCAGCAGCTCCGAGCCGGGAGGAGGGAACAATGAGCAGTTCTTC

d_call: TRBD1
v_call: TRBV7-6
cdr3_length: 16
clone_size: .
j_call: TRBJ1-2
cdr3_aa: CASSLNHWRQGDGYTF
cdr3_nt: TGTGCCAGCAGCCTCAATCATTGGAGACAGGGGGATGGCTACACCTTC

d_call: TRBD2
v_call: TRBV20-1
cdr3_length: 15
clone_size: .
j_call: TRBJ2-1
cdr3_aa: CSASGTSKSYNEQFF
cdr3_nt: TGCAGTGCTAGTGGGACTAGTAAGTCCTACAATGAGCAGTTCTTC

d_call: .
v_call: TRBV2
cdr3_length: 15
clone_size: once
j_call: TRBJ1-4
cdr3_aa: CASNPRDPSDEKLFF
cdr3_nt: TGTGCCAGCAACCCCCGGGACCCCTCGGATGAAAAACTGTTTTTT

d_call: TRBD1
v_call: TRBV6-1
cdr3_length: 14
clone_size: once
j_call: TRBJ1-1
cdr3_aa: CASSETGQNTEAFF
cdr3_nt: TGTGCCAGCAGTGAGACAGGGCAGAACACTGAAGCTTTCTTT

d_call: TRBD1
v_call: TRBV19
cdr3_length: 14
clone_size: .
j_call: TRBJ1-3
cdr3_aa: CASSSSTGSHTIYF
cdr3_nt: TGTGCCAGTAGTTCGTCGACAGGGTCACACACCATATATTTT

d_call: TRBD2
v_call: TRBV28
cdr3_length: 13
clone_size: once
j_call: TRBJ2-2
cdr3_aa: CASTSGRAGELFF
cdr3_nt: TGTGCCAGCACTTCGGGGAGGGCCGGGGAGCTGTTTTTT

d_call: .
v_call: TRBV4-3
cdr3_length: 13
clone_size: .
j_call: TRBJ1-1
cdr3_aa: CASSRTLNTEAFF
cdr3_nt: TGCGCCAGCAGCCGGACATTGAACACTGAAGCTTTCTTT

d_call: .
v_call: TRBV20-1
cdr3_length: 10
clone_size: .
j_call: TRBJ1-4
cdr3_aa: CSASNEKLFF
cdr3_nt: TGCAGTGCTAGTAATGAAAAACTGTTTTTT

d_call: .
v_call: TRBV30
cdr3_length: 11
clone_size: .
j_call: TRBJ1-3
cdr3_aa: CAWSVGVTIYF
cdr3_nt: TGTGCCTGGAGTGTAGGTGTCACCATATATTTT

d_call: TRBD2
v_call: TRBV2
cdr3_length: 15
clone_size: .
j_call: TRBJ2-7
cdr3_aa: CASSETSGSKYEQYF
cdr3_nt: TGTGCCAGCAGTGAGACTAGCGGGAGTAAATACGAGCAGTACTTC

d_call: .
v_call: TRBV19
cdr3_length: 17
clone_size: .
j_call: TRBJ2-2
cdr3_aa: CASSIQWPDGAPGELFF
cdr3_nt: TGTGCCAGTAGTATACAGTGGCCCGATGGAGCTCCCGGGGAGCTGTTTTTT

d_call: TRBD2
v_call: TRBV27
cdr3_length: 15
clone_size: .
j_call: TRBJ2-7
cdr3_aa: CASSVGTSGSYEQYF
cdr3_nt: TGTGCCAGCAGCGTCGGGACTAGCGGTTCCTACGAGCAGTACTTC

d_call: .
v_call: TRBV7-2
cdr3_length: 15
clone_size: .
j_call: TRBJ2-3
cdr3_aa: CASSFSAPSTDTQYF
cdr3_nt: TGTGCCAGCAGCTTCTCAGCGCCTAGCACAGATACGCAGTATTTT

d_call: .
v_call: TRBV7-2
cdr3_length: 13
clone_size: .
j_call: TRBJ1-1
cdr3_aa: CASSLQQNTEAFF
cdr3_nt: TGTGCCAGCAGCTTACAACAGAACACTGAAGCTTTCTTT

d_call: TRBD1
v_call: TRBV7-9
cdr3_length: 15
clone_size: .
j_call: TRBJ1-1
cdr3_aa: CASSLYAGGDTEAFF
cdr3_nt: TGTGCCAGCAGCTTATACGCAGGGGGGGACACTGAAGCTTTCTTT

d_call: .
v_call: TRBV10-3
cdr3_length: 15
clone_size: .
j_call: TRBJ2-3
cdr3_aa: CAAKGIGPSTDTQYF
cdr3_nt: TGTGCCGCGAAAGGGATTGGACCTAGCACAGATACGCAGTATTTT

d_call: TRBD1
v_call: TRBV14
cdr3_length: 19
clone_size: once
j_call: TRBJ2-2
cdr3_aa: CASSQVSYSDRDWTGELFF
cdr3_nt: TGTGCCAGCAGCCAAGTTTCCTACTCCGACAGGGATTGGACCGGGGAGCTGTTTTTT

d_call: .
v_call: TRBV7-2
cdr3_length: 15
clone_size: .
j_call: TRBJ1-5
cdr3_aa: CASSLMGGGDQPQHF
cdr3_nt: TGTGCCAGCAGCTTAATGGGGGGGGGAGATCAGCCCCAGCATTTT

d_call: .
v_call: TRBV28
cdr3_length: 14
clone_size: once
j_call: TRBJ2-3
cdr3_aa: CASSSDPSTDTQYF
cdr3_nt: TGTGCCAGCAGTTCGGACCCTAGCACAGATACGCAGTATTTT

d_call: .
v_call: TRBV29-1
cdr3_length: 13
clone_size: .
j_call: TRBJ1-1
cdr3_aa: CSVGRPLGSEAFF
cdr3_nt: TGCAGCGTTGGGAGGCCCTTAGGCTCTGAAGCTTTCTTT

d_call: .
v_call: TRBV7-2
cdr3_length: 14
clone_size: .
j_call: TRBJ1-5
cdr3_aa: CASSRDRSNQPQHF
cdr3_nt: TGTGCCAGCAGCCGCGACAGGAGCAATCAGCCCCAGCATTTT

d_call: TRBD2
v_call: TRBV5-6
cdr3_length: 17
clone_size: .
j_call: TRBJ2-2
cdr3_aa: CASSLPGTSGATGELFF
cdr3_nt: TGTGCCAGCAGCTTACCCGGGACTAGCGGAGCCACCGGGGAGCTGTTTTTT

d_call: .
v_call: TRBV28
cdr3_length: 14
clone_size: once
j_call: TRBJ1-1
cdr3_aa: CASRTGQLNTEAFF
cdr3_nt: TGTGCCAGCAGGACCGGGCAGCTGAACACTGAAGCTTTCTTT

d_call: .
v_call: TRBV7-2
cdr3_length: 15
clone_size: .
j_call: TRBJ1-3
cdr3_aa: CASSPGTGSGNTIYF
cdr3_nt: TGTGCCAGCAGCCCGGGGACCGGCTCTGGAAACACCATATATTTT

d_call: .
v_call: TRBV5-5
cdr3_length: 16
clone_size: .
j_call: TRBJ2-7
cdr3_aa: CASSLGLQGRRWEQYF
cdr3_nt: TGTGCCAGCAGCTTGGGATTACAGGGGAGGAGATGGGAGCAGTACTTC

d_call: TRBD1
v_call: TRBV11-3
cdr3_length: 15
clone_size: .
j_call: TRBJ2-7
cdr3_aa: CASSGVGQSSYEQYF
cdr3_nt: TGTGCCAGCAGCGGAGTGGGACAGAGCTCCTACGAGCAGTACTTC

d_call: .
v_call: TRBV12-3/TRBV12-4
cdr3_length: 13
clone_size: .
j_call: TRBJ1-2
cdr3_aa: CASSLEGVYGYTF
cdr3_nt: TGTGCCAGCAGTCTCGAGGGCGTCTATGGCTACACCTTC

d_call: TRBD2
v_call: TRBV7-9
cdr3_length: 13
clone_size: .
j_call: TRBJ2-1
cdr3_aa: CASSPGLAGEQFF
cdr3_nt: TGTGCCAGCAGCCCCGGACTAGCGGGAGAGCAGTTCTTC

d_call: TRBD1
v_call: TRBV6-2/TRBV6-3
cdr3_length: 16
clone_size: .
j_call: TRBJ2-3
cdr3_aa: CASSYPRQGNYDTQYF
cdr3_nt: TGTGCCAGCAGTTACCCAAGACAGGGGAATTATGATACGCAGTATTTT

d_call: .
v_call: TRBV28
cdr3_length: 18
clone_size: .
j_call: TRBJ1-1
cdr3_aa: CASSVPQVGLAGNTEAFF
cdr3_nt: TGTGCCAGCAGCGTTCCCCAGGTAGGCCTTGCGGGGAACACTGAAGCTTTCTTT

d_call: .
v_call: TRBV6-6
cdr3_length: 16
clone_size: few
j_call: TRBJ1-5
cdr3_aa: CASSYSRQVGNQPQHF
cdr3_nt: TGTGCCAGCAGTTACTCGAGACAGGTGGGCAATCAGCCCCAGCATTTT

d_call: .
v_call: TRBV28
cdr3_length: 12
clone_size: few
j_call: TRBJ1-2
cdr3_aa: CASSGTVYGYTF
cdr3_nt: TGTGCCAGCAGTGGGACTGTCTATGGCTACACCTTC

d_call: .
v_call: TRBV3-1/TRBV3-2
cdr3_length: 18
clone_size: .
j_call: TRBJ1-6
cdr3_aa: CASSQDGQVLSYNSPLHF
cdr3_nt: TGTGCCAGCAGCCAAGATGGGCAAGTCCTCTCCTATAATTCACCCCTCCACTTT

d_call: .
v_call: TRBV6-2/TRBV6-3
cdr3_length: 14
clone_size: .
j_call: TRBJ1-1
cdr3_aa: CASSYGGRDTEAFF
cdr3_nt: TGTGCCAGCAGTTACGGGGGACGGGACACTGAAGCTTTCTTT

d_call: .
v_call: TRBV24-1
cdr3_length: 18
clone_size: .
j_call: TRBJ2-1
cdr3_aa: CATSDPTGRGYSYNEQFF
cdr3_nt: TGTGCCACCAGTGATCCTACTGGGCGGGGTTACTCCTACAATGAGCAGTTCTTC

d_call: TRBD1
v_call: TRBV2
cdr3_length: 14
clone_size: .
j_call: TRBJ1-2
cdr3_aa: CASSVTGIIYGYTF
cdr3_nt: TGTGCCAGCAGTGTGACAGGGATCATCTATGGCTACACCTTC

d_call: .
v_call: TRBV3-1/TRBV3-2
cdr3_length: 12
clone_size: .
j_call: TRBJ2-7
cdr3_aa: CASSQVDYEQYF
cdr3_nt: TGTGCCAGCAGCCAAGTCGACTACGAGCAGTACTTC

d_call: .
v_call: TRBV27
cdr3_length: 12
clone_size: .
j_call: TRBJ1-5
cdr3_aa: CASSFLNQPQHF
cdr3_nt: TGTGCCAGCAGTTTCCTCAATCAGCCCCAGCATTTT

d_call: .
v_call: TRBV6-5
cdr3_length: 14
clone_size: .
j_call: TRBJ1-2
cdr3_aa: CASSPGGLLYGYTF
cdr3_nt: TGTGCCAGCAGTCCCGGGGGCTTACTATATGGCTACACCTTC

d_call: .
v_call: TRBV30
cdr3_length: 13
clone_size: once
j_call: TRBJ1-6
cdr3_aa: CAWGQDHNSPLHF
cdr3_nt: TGTGCCTGGGGTCAGGACCATAATTCACCCCTCCACTTT

d_call: TRBD1
v_call: TRBV19
cdr3_length: 13
clone_size: .
j_call: TRBJ1-2
cdr3_aa: CASSMGQGYGYTF
cdr3_nt: TGTGCCAGTAGTATGGGACAGGGCTATGGCTACACCTTC